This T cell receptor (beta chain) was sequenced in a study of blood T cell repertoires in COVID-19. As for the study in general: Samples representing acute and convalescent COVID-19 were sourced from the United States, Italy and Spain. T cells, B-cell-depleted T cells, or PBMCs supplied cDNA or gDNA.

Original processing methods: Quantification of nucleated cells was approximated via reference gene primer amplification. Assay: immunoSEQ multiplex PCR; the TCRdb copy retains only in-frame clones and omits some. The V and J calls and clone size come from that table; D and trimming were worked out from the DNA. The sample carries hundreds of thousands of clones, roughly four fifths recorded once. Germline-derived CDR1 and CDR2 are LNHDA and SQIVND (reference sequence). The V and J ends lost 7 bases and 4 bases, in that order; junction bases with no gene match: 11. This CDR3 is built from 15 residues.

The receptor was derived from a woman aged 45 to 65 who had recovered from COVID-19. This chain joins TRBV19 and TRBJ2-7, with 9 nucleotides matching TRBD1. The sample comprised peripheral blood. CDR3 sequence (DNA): TGTGCCAGTACCCCCGCGGGACAGGGATTATACGAGCAGTACTTC. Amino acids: CASTPAGQGLYEQYF.